This T cell receptor (beta chain) appears in the sequencing data of a study of T-cell memory formation after mild COVID-19. TCR alpha and TCR beta cDNA libraries carrying sample barcodes and UMIs came from 5'RACE with constant-segment primers. One entry per CDR3 protein, called by TCRdb with MiXCR from the 5' RACE reads. The table shows about 290,000 distinct CDR3 sequences, with around 17% occurring only once. The sequenced material came from PBMCs or a T cell subset sorted from them (not recorded which). This TCR was recovered from a man between 18 and 29 years old who had mild COVID-19 (a few samples of this study predate the infection). Cell type and time point are not known.

The CDR3 spells CASRRTGGENIQYF. In DNA form, the CDR3 reads TGCGCCAGCAGGCGAACAGGGGGGGAAAACATTCAGTACTTC. V usage is TRBV4-1 and J usage is TRBJ2-4; D is perhaps TRBD1 (8 bases). CDR1 is MGHRA, CDR2 YSYEKL, per germline. This CDR3 is 14 amino acids long. V lost 6 bases and J 5 bases, leaving 14 bases between the germline ends.